This TCR beta chain was obtained from a study of CD8 T cells in ankylosing spondylitis listed by TCRdb under 2017. A note on the overall study: The study profiled T cell receptor beta repertoires in healthy donors and ankylosing spondylitis patients to find disease-linked TCR variants. In total, the full study cohort was made up of nearly 110 healthy donors and 20 to 25 ankylosing spondylitis patients. Peripheral blood samples were taken, and synovial fluid was additionally collected from ankylosing spondylitis patients.

Worth noting for this clonotype: The antigen this receptor binds is unknown. No much larger clonotype is one base removed from it; base qualities were not supplied.

Synovial fluid samples and blood samples obtained from the same ankylosing spondylitis patients were matched. What the research found in general, with its limitations: Some of the motif variants had been reported before in the synovial fluid and blood of reactive arthritis patients, a finding that suggests common disease-initiation mechanisms. The disease-linked clones had a CD8+ phenotype and were found at relatively low frequencies in peripheral blood. Blood from ankylosing spondylitis patients appeared to be characterized by a TCR beta motif made up of seven or eight highly homologous amino acid variants. Significant enrichment of the disease-linked clones was reported in matched synovial fluid samples from ankylosing spondylitis patients.

Sequencing took place on an Illumina HiSeq 2500. Quantitative 5'-RACE with molecular barcodes was used to prepare TCR beta libraries. Concerning the study's data processing: A new computational method based on a probabilistic model of VDJ rearrangement was used to identify disease-linked TCR variants. TCRdb trimmed public reads at Q25 via fastp, called clones via MiXCR and kept in-frame beta chains. Every distinct CDR3 protein forms one entry, paired with its most common genes and DNA. TCRdb, not the authors, supplied the V and J calls. The table for this sample lists approximately 150,000 distinct CDR3 sequences; roughly 31% of them were counted only once. Jointly, the top ten make up 6% of the sample. What was sequenced was synovial fluid, either unsorted or a sorted T cell fraction (not recorded which). The source of this sequence is a male donor with ankylosing spondylitis.

CDR3 reads: CASSPTVATEAFF. DNA sequence: TGCGCCAGCAGCCCAACGGTAGCAACTGAAGCTTTCTTT. The sequence is built from TRBV5-1 and TRBJ1-1, with the D gene not confidently named. Reading from cysteine to phenylalanine, the CDR3 counts 13 amino acids. Solely the CDR3 DNA is kept, with 39 bases framed from the first base. CDR1 and CDR2 are drawn from the germline V gene: SGHRS, YFSETQ. V and J are truncated by 4 bases and 5 bases respectively, leaving an intervening sequence of 12 bases. The CDR3, completed at both ends by the reference TRBV5-1 and TRBJ1-1 genes, gives the full variable domain KAGVTQTPRYLIKTRGQQVTLSCSPISGHRSVSWYQQTPGQGLQFLFEYFSETQRNKGNFPGRFSGRQFSNSRSEMNVSTLELGDSALYLCASSPTVATEAFFGQGTRLTVV.